This T cell receptor beta chain was retrieved from a study of early T cells in non-severe SARS-CoV-2 infection. This clonotype was seen many times. Individual cDNA molecules received unique molecular identifiers during library preparation. TCRdb redid the calling of the 5' RACE reads with MiXCR, one entry per CDR3 protein. The repertoire consists of tens of thousands of distinct CDR3 sequences, with roughly 5.6% occurring once and the leading ten covering 25% to 30%. The sample was whole blood. The origin of this receptor is an adult who was a healthcare worker with PCR-confirmed SARS-CoV-2 infection or an uninfected control (not recorded which).

The CDR3 coding sequence is TGTGCCAGCACGCTTTACAGGGATCGGCAGCCCCAGCATTTT. The encoded protein is CASTLYRDRQPQHF. This chain links TRBV2 with TRBJ1-5, with D possibly TRBD1 on 6 matching bases. The CDR3 length is 14 residues. Deletions cut 7 bases from V and 7 bases from J, with 17 bases between. Germline CDR1 and CDR2: SNHLY and FYNNEI.